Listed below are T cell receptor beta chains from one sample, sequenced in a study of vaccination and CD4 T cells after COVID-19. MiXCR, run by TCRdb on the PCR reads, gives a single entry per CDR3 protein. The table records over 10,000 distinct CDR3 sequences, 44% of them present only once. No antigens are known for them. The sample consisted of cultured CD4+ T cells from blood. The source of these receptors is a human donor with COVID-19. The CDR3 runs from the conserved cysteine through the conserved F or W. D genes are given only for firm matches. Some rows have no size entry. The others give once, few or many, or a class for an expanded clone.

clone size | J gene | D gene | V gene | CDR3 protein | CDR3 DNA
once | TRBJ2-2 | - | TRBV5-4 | CASSLYPGSVDGELFF | TGTGCCAGCAGCTTGTATCCGGGCTCGGTCGACGGGGAGCTGTTTTTT
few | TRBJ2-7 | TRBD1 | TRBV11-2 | CASSSMTGGPYEQYF | TGTGCCAGCAGCTCCATGACAGGGGGCCCCTACGAGCAGTACTTC
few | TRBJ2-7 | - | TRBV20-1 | CSARDSAGVHEQYF | TGCAGTGCTAGAGACTCGGCAGGGGTCCACGAGCAGTACTTC
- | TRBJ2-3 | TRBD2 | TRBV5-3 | CASRKTATSGGFTQYF | TGTGCCAGCAGAAAGACGGCGACTAGCGGGGGGTTTACGCAGTATTTT
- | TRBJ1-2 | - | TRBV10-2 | CASSDDPQGINYGYTF | TGCGCCAGCAGTGACGACCCACAGGGTATCAACTATGGCTACACCTTC
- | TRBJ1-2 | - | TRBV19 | CASGPLSGGYTF | TGTGCCAGTGGGCCCCTCTCGGGTGGCTACACCTTC
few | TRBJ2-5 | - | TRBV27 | CASSLSHAGETQYF | TGTGCCAGCAGTTTATCACACGCCGGGGAGACCCAGTACTTC
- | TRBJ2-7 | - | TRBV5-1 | CASSPGNDYEQYF | TGCGCCAGCAGCCCCGGGAACGACTACGAGCAGTACTTC
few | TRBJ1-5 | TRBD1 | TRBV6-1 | CASRQGDSNQPQHF | TGTGCCAGCCGTCAGGGGGATAGCAATCAGCCCCAGCATTTT
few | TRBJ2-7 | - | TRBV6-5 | CASSYSSPSSSYEQYF | TGTGCCAGCAGTTACTCGAGTCCATCGAGCTCCTACGAGCAGTACTTC
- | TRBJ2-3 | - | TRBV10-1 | CASSGTQNPSTDTQYF | TGCGCCAGCAGCGGGACCCAAAACCCTAGCACAGATACGCAGTATTTT
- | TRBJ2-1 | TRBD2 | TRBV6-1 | CASSLGTSGGEQFF | TGTGCCAGCAGTCTCGGGACTAGCGGGGGGGAGCAGTTCTTC
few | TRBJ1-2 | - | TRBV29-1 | CSVPPAGGNYGYTF | TGCAGCGTCCCACCGGCCGGCGGTAACTATGGCTACACCTTC
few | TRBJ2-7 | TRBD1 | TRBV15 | CATSDYPGQGGSEQYF | TGTGCCACCAGTGATTATCCGGGACAGGGGGGATCCGAGCAGTACTTC
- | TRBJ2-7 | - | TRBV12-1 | CASSPRGFSYEQYF | TGTGCCAGCAGCCCTAGGGGTTTCTCCTACGAGCAGTACTTC
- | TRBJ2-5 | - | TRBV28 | CASSSPGGSNPRETQYF | TGTGCCAGCAGTTCCCCGGGGGGCTCAAACCCGAGGGAGACCCAGTACTTC
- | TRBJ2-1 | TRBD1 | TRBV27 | CASKPDRVVNEQFF | TGTGCCAGCAAACCGGACAGGGTGGTCAATGAGCAGTTCTTC
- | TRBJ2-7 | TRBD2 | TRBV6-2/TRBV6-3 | CASSRGLAGAYEQYF | TGTGCCAGCAGTCGCGGACTAGCGGGGGCCTACGAGCAGTACTTC
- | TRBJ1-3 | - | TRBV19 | CASSTSISSGNTIYF | TGTGCCAGTAGTACCTCAATCTCTTCTGGAAACACCATATATTTT
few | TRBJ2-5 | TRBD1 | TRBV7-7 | CASSPGTGARETQYF | TGTGCTAGCAGCCCTGGGACAGGGGCGCGTGAGACCCAGTACTTC
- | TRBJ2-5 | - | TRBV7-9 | CASSLDVGGLLQETQYF | TGTGCCAGCAGCTTAGATGTCGGTGGACTTCTCCAAGAGACCCAGTACTTC
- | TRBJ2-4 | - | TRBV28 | CASGGPNRDIQYF | TGTGCCAGCGGGGGACCCAATCGGGACATTCAGTACTTC
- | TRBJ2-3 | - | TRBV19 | CASSIQTRPGRSTDTQYF | TGTGCCAGTAGTATACAAACTAGGCCGGGTCGTAGCACAGATACGCAGTATTTT
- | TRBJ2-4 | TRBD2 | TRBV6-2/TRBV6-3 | CACRAGASLAKNIQYF | TGTGCCTGCAGAGCGGGGGCCAGTTTAGCCAAAAACATTCAGTACTTC
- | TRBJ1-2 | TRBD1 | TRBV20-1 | CSAREDRFVHGYTF | TGCAGTGCTAGAGAGGACAGGTTTGTGCATGGCTACACCTTC
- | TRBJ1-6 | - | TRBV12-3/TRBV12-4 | CASKSSYNSPLHF | TGTGCCAGTAAGAGCTCCTATAATTCACCCCTCCACTTT
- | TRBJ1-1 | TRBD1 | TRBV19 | CASSTVTGGIGTEAFF | TGTGCCAGTAGTACAGTGACAGGGGGCATCGGCACTGAAGCTTTCTTT
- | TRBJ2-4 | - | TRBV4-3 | CASSQVQGLAKNIQYF | TGCGCCAGCAGCCAAGTTCAGGGGCTAGCCAAAAACATTCAGTACTTC
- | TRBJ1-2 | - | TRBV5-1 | CASSLGPQATNYGYTF | TGCGCCAGCAGCCTCGGCCCACAGGCCACAAACTATGGCTACACCTTC
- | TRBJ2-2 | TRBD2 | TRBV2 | CASSGDTGELFF | TGTGCCAGTAGCGGGGACACCGGGGAGCTGTTTTTT
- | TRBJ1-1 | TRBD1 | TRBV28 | CASFRPTGTEAFF | TGTGCCAGCTTTAGACCGACAGGGACTGAAGCTTTCTTT
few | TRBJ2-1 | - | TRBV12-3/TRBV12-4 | CASSPRLGHEQFF | TGTGCCAGCAGTCCCCGACTAGGCCATGAGCAGTTCTTC
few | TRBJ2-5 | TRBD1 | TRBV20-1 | CSADRGQETQYF | TGCAGTGCGGACAGGGGGCAAGAGACCCAGTACTTC